This T cell receptor (beta chain) derives from a study of technical replicates of blood from several donors. After removal of 4 bases from V and 4 bases from J, the junction contained 6 bases not matched to a gene. Germline values: CDR1 MNHEY, CDR2 SMNVEV (reference sequence). CDR3 length equals 15 residues. Repertoires were generated with immunoSEQ multiplex PCR, while TCRdb's copy carries only in-frame clones and drops some. The sample carries roughly 90,000 clones, under 95% recorded once. V is TRBV27 and J is TRBJ2-1; TRBD2 matches at 8 bases. The TCR was taken from a human donor in good health. Sample: T cells isolated from PBMCs. The CDR3 region is CASSSIAGQYNEQFF. The CDR3 DNA sequence: TGTGCCAGCAGTTCGATAGCGGGACAATACAATGAGCAGTTCTTC.